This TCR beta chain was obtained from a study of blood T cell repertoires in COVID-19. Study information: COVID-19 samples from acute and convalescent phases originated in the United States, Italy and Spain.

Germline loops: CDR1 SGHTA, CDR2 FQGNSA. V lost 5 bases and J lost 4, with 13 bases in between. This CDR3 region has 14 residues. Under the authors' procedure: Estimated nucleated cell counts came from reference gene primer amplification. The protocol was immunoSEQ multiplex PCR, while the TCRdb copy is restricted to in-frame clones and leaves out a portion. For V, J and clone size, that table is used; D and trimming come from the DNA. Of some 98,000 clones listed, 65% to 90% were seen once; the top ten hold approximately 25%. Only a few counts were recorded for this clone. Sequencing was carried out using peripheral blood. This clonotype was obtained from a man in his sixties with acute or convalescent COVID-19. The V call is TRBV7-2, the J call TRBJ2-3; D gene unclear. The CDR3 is CASSPRRGADTQYF. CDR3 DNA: TGTGCCAGCAGCCCCCGGAGAGGCGCAGATACGCAGTATTTT.